This entry describes one TCR beta chain. The antigen remains unidentified. This entry is derived from a study of T cell responses to AZD1222 COVID-19 vaccine. Overall study: Pooled samples include second doses given at about 4 or 12 weeks.

Study conclusions and caveats: Vaccine-associated CD4 TCRs spanned spike, dominant at 160-218 and 743-854. Targeting of unmutated variant regions was reportedly seen in nearly half of spike-specific TCRs. After two AZD1222 doses, spike-specific TCR breadth and depth rose versus day 0.

Repertoires were generated with immunoSEQ multiplex PCR, while TCRdb's copy carries only in-frame clones and drops some. The table includes around 100,000 clones, 70% to 90% detected once. Germline trimming cut 0 bases from V and 6 bases from J; bases unmatched to any gene: 10. Germline CDR1 SGHRS, CDR2 YFSETQ. This CDR3 has 16 residues. The clonotype was recovered from an adult in good health. The rearrangement links TRBV5-1 to TRBJ1-2, with TRBD1 identical over 8 bases. The specimen comprised peripheral blood, sampled on day 0 of AZD1222 vaccination. In DNA, the CDR3 is TGCGCCAGCAGCTTGGTACAGAACAGGGGGTTCGATGGCTACACCTTC. Translating it yields CASSLVQNRGFDGYTF. Looking up the rest from reference TRBV5-1 and TRBJ1-2 gives the full variable domain: KAGVTQTPRYLIKTRGQQVTLSCSPISGHRSVSWYQQTPGQGLQFLFEYFSETQRNKGNFPGRFSGRQFSNSRSEMNVSTLELGDSALYLCASSLVQNRGFDGYTFGSGTRLTVV.